This T cell receptor beta chain emerged from a study of metastatic and nonmetastatic thyroid tumors. Whole-study context: The comparison covered peripheral blood and tumor or nodule tissue in malignant and benign thyroid patients. Study-wide points: Malignant thyroid tumors reportedly had TCR beta diversity that was significantly higher than in benign nodules, in blood and tumor.

The authors' processing: Using the CDR3 differences seen across clinicopathological groups, the authors built a distant-metastasis classifier for papillary thyroid cancer, which was meant to discriminate distant-metastatic patients. Via MiXCR, TCRdb re-called the PCR reads. The V and J calls were not made by the authors but by TCRdb's processing. The sample includes 6,400 or so clones, under 35% of them seen just once. To note about this clone: Its antigen is not identified.

Every patient underwent thyroid surgery untreated. The V end was cut by 10 bases, the J end by 2 bases, with 11 bases between. The CDR3 totals 12 residues. Germline-derived CDR1 and CDR2 are MDHEN and SYDVKM. The TCR originated in a female donor with papillary thyroid cancer or a benign thyroid nodule (not recorded which). Some clones in this sample may be carry-over from other donors' samples. The V gene is TRBV28, the J gene TRBJ2-5; no reliable D call. Sequenced sample: tumor tissue. The DNA of the CDR3 is TGTGCCACCAGGTTGAGGCAAGAGACCCAGTACTTC. Translation gives CATRLRQETQYF.